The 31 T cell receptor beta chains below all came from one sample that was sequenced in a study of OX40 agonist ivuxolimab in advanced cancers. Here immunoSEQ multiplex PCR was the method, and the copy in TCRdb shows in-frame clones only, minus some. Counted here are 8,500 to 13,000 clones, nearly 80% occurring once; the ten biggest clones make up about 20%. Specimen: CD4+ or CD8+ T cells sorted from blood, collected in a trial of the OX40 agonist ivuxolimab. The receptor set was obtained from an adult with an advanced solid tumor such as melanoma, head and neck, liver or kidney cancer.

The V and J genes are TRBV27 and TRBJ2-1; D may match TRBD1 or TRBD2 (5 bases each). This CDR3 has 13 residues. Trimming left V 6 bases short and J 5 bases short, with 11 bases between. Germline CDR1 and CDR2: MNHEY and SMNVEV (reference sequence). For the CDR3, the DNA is TGTGCCAGCAGCCTGGGACGGAACAATGAGCAGTTCTTC. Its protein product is CASSLGRNNEQFF.

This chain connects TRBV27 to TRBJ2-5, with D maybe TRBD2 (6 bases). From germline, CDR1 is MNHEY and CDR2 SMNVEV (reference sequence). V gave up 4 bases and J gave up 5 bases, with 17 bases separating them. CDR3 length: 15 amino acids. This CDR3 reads CASSWDVAGRETQYF. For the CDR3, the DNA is TGTGCCAGCAGTTGGGACGTCGCGGGACGGGAGACCCAGTACTTC.

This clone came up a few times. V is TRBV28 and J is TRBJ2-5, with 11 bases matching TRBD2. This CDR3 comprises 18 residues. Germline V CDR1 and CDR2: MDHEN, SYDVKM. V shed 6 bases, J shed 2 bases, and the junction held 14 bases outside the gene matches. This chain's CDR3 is CASSYPLNRLAGQETQYF. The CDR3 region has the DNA TGTGCCAGCAGCTACCCCCTCAATAGACTAGCGGGGCAAGAGACCCAGTACTTC.

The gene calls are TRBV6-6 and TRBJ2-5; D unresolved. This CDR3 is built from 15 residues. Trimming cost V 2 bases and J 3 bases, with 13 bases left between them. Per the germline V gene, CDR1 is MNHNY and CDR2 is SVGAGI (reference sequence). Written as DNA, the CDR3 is TGTGCCAGCAGTTACCGGCCGGATTTGGAAGAGACCCAGTACTTC. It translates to CASSYRPDLEETQYF.

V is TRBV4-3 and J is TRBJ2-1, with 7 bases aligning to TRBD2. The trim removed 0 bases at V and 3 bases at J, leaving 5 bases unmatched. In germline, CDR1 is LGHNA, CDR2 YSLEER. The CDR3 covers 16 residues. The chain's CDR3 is CASSQEWASGYNEQFF. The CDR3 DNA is TGCGCCAGCAGCCAAGAGTGGGCTAGCGGCTACAATGAGCAGTTCTTC.

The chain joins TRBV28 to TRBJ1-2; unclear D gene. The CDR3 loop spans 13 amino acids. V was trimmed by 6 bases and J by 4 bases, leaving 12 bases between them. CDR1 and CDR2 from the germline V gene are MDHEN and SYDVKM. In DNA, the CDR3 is TGTGCCAGCAGCGACTTAGTAAGCTATGGCTACACCTTC. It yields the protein CASSDLVSYGYTF.

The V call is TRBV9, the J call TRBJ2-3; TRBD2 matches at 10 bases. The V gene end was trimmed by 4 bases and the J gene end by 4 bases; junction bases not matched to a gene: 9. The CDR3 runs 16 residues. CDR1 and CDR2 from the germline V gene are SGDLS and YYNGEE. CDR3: CASSPKAGGPSDTQYF. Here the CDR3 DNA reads TGTGCCAGCAGCCCTAAAGCGGGAGGGCCCTCAGATACGCAGTATTTT.

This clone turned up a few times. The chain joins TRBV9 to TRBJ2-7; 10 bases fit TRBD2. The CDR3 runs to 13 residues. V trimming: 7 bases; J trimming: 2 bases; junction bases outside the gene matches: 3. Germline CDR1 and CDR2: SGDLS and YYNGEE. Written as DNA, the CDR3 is TGTGCCAGCGCCGGGACTAGCGCCTACGAGCAGTACTTC. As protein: CASAGTSAYEQYF. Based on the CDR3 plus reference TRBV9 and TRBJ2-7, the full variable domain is DSGVTQTPKHLITATGQRVTLRCSPRSGDLSVYWYQQSLDQGLQFLIQYYNGEERAKGNILERFSAQQFPDLHSELNLSSLELGDSALYFCASAGTSAYEQYFGPGTRLTVT.

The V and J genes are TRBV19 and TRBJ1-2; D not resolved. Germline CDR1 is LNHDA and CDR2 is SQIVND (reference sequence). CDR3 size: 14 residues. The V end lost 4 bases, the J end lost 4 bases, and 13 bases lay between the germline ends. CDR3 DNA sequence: TGTGCCAGTAGTACAGACCAAAGCGCCTATGGCTACACCTTC. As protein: CASSTDQSAYGYTF.

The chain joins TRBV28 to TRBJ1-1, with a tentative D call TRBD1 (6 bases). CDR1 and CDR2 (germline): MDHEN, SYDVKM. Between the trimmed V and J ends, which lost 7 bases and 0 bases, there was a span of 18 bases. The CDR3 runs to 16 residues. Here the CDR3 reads CASTTDSKQMNTEAFF. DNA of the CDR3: TGTGCCAGCACCACGGACAGTAAGCAGATGAACACTGAAGCTTTCTTT.

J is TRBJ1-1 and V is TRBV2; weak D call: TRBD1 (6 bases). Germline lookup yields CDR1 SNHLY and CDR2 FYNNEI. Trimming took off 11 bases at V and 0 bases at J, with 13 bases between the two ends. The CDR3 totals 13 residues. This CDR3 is CAGKYRVNTEAFF. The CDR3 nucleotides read TGTGCCGGCAAATACAGGGTGAACACTGAAGCTTTCTTT.

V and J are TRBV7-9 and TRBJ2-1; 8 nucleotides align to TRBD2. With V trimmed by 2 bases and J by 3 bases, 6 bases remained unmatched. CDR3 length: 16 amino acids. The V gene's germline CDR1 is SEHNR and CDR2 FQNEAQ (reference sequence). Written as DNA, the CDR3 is TGTGCCAGCAGCTTAACTCAGCGGGAGTTCTACAATGAGCAGTTCTTC. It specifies CASSLTQREFYNEQFF.

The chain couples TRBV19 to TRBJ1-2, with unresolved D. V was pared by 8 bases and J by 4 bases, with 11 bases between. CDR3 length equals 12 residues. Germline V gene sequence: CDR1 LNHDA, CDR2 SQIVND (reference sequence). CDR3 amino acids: CASAPNFYGYTF. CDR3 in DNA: TGTGCCAGTGCACCGAATTTCTATGGCTACACCTTC.

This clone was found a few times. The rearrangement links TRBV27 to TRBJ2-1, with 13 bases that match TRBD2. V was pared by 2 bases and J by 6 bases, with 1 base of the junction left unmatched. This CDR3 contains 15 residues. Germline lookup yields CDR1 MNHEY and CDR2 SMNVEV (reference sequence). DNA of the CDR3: TGTGCCAGCAGTTTAAGACTAGCGGGAGGCAATGAGCAGTTCTTC. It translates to CASSLRLAGGNEQFF.

This chain's CDR3 is CAWNLAGGLDTQYF. DNA of the CDR3: TGTGCCTGGAATTTAGCGGGAGGATTAGATACGCAGTATTTT. The chain carries TRBV30 and TRBJ2-3, with 10 bases that match TRBD2. Per the germline V gene, CDR1 is GTSNPN and CDR2 is SVGIG (reference sequence). V lost 4 bases, J lost 5 bases, and 6 bases stayed unmatched. This CDR3 is built from 14 residues.

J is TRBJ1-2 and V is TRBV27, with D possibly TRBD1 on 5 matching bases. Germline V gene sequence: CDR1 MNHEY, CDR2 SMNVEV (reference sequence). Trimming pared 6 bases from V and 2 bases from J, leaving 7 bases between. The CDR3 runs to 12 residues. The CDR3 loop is CASRGANYGYTF. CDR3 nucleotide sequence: TGTGCCAGCAGAGGGGCGAACTATGGCTACACCTTC.

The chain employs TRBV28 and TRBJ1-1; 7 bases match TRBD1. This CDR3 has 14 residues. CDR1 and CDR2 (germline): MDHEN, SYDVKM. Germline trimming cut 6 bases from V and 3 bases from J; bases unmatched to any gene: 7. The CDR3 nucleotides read TGTGCCAGCAGCCCCGGACAGGACTACACTGAAGCTTTCTTT. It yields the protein CASSPGQDYTEAFF.

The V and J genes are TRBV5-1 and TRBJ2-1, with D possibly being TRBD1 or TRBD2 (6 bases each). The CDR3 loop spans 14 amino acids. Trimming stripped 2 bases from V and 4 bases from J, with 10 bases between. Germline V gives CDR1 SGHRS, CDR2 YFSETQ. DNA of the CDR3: TGCGCCAGCAGCTTTCGGGGGCGTTACAATGAGCAGTTCTTC. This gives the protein CASSFRGRYNEQFF.

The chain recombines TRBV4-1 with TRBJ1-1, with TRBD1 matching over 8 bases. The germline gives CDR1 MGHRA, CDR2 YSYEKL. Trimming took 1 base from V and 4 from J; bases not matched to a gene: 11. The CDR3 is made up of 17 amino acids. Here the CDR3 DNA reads TGCGCCAGCAGCCAAGTCTGGGCAGGGGGCTCTAGCACTGAAGCTTTCTTT. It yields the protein CASSQVWAGGSSTEAFF.

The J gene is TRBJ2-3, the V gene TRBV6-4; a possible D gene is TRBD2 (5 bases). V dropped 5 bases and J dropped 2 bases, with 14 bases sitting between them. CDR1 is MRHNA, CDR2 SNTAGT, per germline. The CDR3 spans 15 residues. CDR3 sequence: CASSLSAGSTDTQYF. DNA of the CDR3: TGTGCCAGCAGTCTGTCGGCGGGCTCCACAGATACGCAGTATTTT.

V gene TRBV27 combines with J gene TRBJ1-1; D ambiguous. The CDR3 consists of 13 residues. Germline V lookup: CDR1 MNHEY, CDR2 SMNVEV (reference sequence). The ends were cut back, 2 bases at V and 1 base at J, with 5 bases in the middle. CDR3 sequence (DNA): TGTGCCAGCAGTTTAAGTGCGAACACTGAAGCTTTCTTT. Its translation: CASSLSANTEAFF.

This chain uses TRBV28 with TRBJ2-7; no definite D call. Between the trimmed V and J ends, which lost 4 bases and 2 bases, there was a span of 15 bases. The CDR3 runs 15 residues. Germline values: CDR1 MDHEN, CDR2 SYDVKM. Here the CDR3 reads CASSYSGGGAYEQYF. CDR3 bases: TGTGCCAGCAGTTATTCCGGTGGCGGAGCCTACGAGCAGTACTTC.

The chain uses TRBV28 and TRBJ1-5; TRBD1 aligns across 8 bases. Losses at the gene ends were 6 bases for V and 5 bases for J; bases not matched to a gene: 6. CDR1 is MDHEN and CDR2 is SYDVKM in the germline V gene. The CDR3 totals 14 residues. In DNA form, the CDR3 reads TGTGCCAGCAGCAGAACAGGGGGGCATCAGCCCCAGCATTTT. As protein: CASSRTGGHQPQHF.

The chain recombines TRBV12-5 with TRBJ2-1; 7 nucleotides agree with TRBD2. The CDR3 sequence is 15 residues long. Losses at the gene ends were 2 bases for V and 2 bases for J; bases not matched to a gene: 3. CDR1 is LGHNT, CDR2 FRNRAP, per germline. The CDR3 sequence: CASGLSGTTYNEQFF. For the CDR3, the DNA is TGTGCTAGTGGTTTGAGCGGGACCACCTACAATGAGCAGTTCTTC.

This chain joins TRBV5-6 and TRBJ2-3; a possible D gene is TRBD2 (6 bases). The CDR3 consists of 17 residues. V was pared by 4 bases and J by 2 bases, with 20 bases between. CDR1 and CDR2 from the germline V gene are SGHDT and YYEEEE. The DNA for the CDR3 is TGTGCCAGCAGCCGCTCCGATGATAGCGGTTACACAGATACGCAGTATTTT. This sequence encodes CASSRSDDSGYTDTQYF. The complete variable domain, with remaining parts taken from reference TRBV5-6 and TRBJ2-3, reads DAGVTQSPTHLIKTRGQQVTLRCSPKSGHDTVSWYQQALGQGPQFIFQYYEEEERQRGNFPDRFSGHQFPNYSSELNVNALLLGDSALYLCASSRSDDSGYTDTQYFGPGTRLTVL.

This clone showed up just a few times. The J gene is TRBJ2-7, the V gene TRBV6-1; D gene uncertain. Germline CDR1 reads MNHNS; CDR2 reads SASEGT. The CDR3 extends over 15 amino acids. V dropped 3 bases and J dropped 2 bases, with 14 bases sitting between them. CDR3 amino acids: CASSDYRPGPYEQYF. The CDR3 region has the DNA TGTGCCAGCAGTGATTATCGTCCTGGCCCCTACGAGCAGTACTTC.

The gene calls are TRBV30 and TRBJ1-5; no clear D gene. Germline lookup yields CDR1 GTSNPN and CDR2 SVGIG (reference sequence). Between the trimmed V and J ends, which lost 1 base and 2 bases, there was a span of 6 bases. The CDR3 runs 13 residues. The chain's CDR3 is CAWSGRGNQPQHF. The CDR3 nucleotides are TGTGCCTGGAGTGGCCGGGGCAATCAGCCCCAGCATTTT.

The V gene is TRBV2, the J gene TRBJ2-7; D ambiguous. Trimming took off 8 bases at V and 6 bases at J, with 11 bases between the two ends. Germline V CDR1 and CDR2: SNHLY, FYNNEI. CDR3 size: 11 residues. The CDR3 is CASLKSGEQYF. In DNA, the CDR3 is TGTGCCAGCCTAAAGTCCGGCGAGCAGTACTTC.

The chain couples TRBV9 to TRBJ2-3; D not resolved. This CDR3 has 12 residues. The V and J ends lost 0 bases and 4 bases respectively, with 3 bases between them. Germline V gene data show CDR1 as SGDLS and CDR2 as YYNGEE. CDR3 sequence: CASSVVSDTQYF. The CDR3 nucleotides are TGTGCCAGCAGCGTAGTCTCAGATACGCAGTATTTT.

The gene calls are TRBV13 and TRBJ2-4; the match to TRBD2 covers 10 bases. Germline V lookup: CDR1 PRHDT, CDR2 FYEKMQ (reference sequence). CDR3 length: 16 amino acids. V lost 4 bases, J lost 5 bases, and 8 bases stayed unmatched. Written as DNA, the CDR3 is TGTGCCAGCAGCTCCCTTAGCGGGAGGCTCGAAAACATTCAGTACTTC. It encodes CASSSLSGRLENIQYF.

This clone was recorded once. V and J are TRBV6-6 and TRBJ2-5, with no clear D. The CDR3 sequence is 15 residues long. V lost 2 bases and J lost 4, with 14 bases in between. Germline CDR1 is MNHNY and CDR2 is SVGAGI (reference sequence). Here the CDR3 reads CASSYPNPGPETQYF. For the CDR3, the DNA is TGTGCCAGCAGTTACCCAAACCCCGGGCCAGAGACCCAGTACTTC.